The next 20 T cell receptor beta chains were all read from a single sample in a study of blood T cell repertoires in COVID-19. The method was immunoSEQ multiplex PCR; TCRdb's version includes in-frame clones alone and lacks a portion of them. The table lists fewer than 250,000 clones, 70% to 90% of them singletons. Sequenced: PBMCs or T cells enriched from blood (not recorded which). The receptors originated from a man aged 30 to 45 who had recovered from COVID-19.

The CDR3 loop is CASSFPRGYHNSPLHF. CDR3 nucleotide sequence: TGTGCCAGCAGTTTCCCCAGGGGCTACCATAATTCACCCCTCCACTTT. The chain combines TRBV28 with TRBJ1-6, with a tentative D call TRBD1 (6 bases). Germline CDR1 MDHEN, CDR2 SYDVKM. The CDR3 totals 16 residues. Trimming took 3 bases from V and 5 from J, leaving 14 bases between them.

V gene TRBV5-4 combines with J gene TRBJ2-1; no reliable D call. Germline CDR1 reads SGHNT; CDR2 reads YYREEE (reference sequence). Trimming shortened V by 2 bases and J by 4 bases, and 10 bases separated the two germline ends. The CDR3 runs to 14 residues. Here the CDR3 reads CASSFTSRYNEQFF. The CDR3 DNA is TGTGCCAGCAGCTTTACTTCGAGGTACAATGAGCAGTTCTTC.

J is TRBJ2-2 and V is TRBV29-1, with 8 bases fitting TRBD1. The CDR3 is made up of 15 amino acids. Germline V gene lookup returns CDR1 SQVTM and CDR2 ANQGSEA. The V and J ends lost 6 bases and 4 bases, in that order; junction bases with no gene match: 10. CDR3 region: CSVEGDRRVTGELFF. DNA for the CDR3: TGCAGCGTGGAGGGGGACAGGCGGGTCACCGGGGAGCTGTTTTTT.

V usage is TRBV29-1 and J usage is TRBJ2-7; maybe TRBD1 (5 bases). Trimming took off 7 bases at V and 0 bases at J, with 10 bases between the two ends. The germline gives CDR1 SQVTM, CDR2 ANQGSEA. The CDR3 length is 12 residues. The DNA of the CDR3 is TGCAGCGCCAAAGACAGCTCCTACGAGCAGTACTTC. Translated, it gives CSAKDSSYEQYF.

This chain connects TRBV6-2 or TRBV6-3 to TRBJ2-7; 7 bases agree with TRBD1. Germline-derived CDR1 and CDR2 are MNHEY and SVGEGT. The CDR3 loop spans 14 amino acids. Trimming cost V 5 bases and J 2 bases; bases outside gene matches: 6. The CDR3 protein is CASSPTTGTYEQYF. CDR3 coding DNA: TGTGCCAGCAGTCCGACGACAGGGACCTACGAGCAGTACTTC.

The rearrangement uses TRBV7-3 and TRBJ2-7; 9 bases are shared with TRBD2. V lost 3 bases, J lost 0 bases, and 3 bases stayed unmatched. The CDR3 runs 15 residues. CDR1 and CDR2 (germline): SGHTA, FQGTGA. Here the CDR3 reads CASSFLAGSSYEQYF. CDR3 DNA sequence: TGTGCCAGCAGCTTTCTAGCGGGGAGCTCCTACGAGCAGTACTTC.

A remark on this clone: One end of the junction varies from germline; a read error may be responsible. The chain combines TRBV27 with TRBJ1-4, with D maybe TRBD1 (6 bases). Per germline, CDR1 MNHEY and CDR2 SMNVEV (reference sequence). This CDR3 region has 17 residues. The CDR3 nucleotides read TGTGCCAGCAGTTTAGTCCCAACAGGGACCAAAAATGAAAGACTGTTTTTT. Amino acid sequence: CASSLVPTGTKNERLFF.

The chain has TRBV6-5 and TRBJ2-3; D is unclear. Trimming pared 5 bases from V and 3 bases from J, leaving 9 bases between. CDR1 and CDR2 (germline): MNHEY, SVGAGI. The length of the CDR3 is 13 residues. As DNA, the CDR3 is TGTGCCAGCAGTCCTTACTCGACAGATACGCAGTATTTT. Protein: CASSPYSTDTQYF.

This chain joins TRBV5-1 and TRBJ1-5; tentative D call: TRBD1 (5 bases). Germline V gene sequence: CDR1 SGHRS, CDR2 YFSETQ. CDR3 size: 15 residues. V gave up 0 bases and J gave up 3 bases, with 10 bases separating them. The CDR3 DNA sequence: TGCGCCAGCAGCTTGGAGGGGCTGGCCAATCAGCCCCAGCATTTT. This sequence encodes CASSLEGLANQPQHF. The whole variable domain, remainder taken from reference TRBV5-1 and TRBJ1-5, is KAGVTQTPRYLIKTRGQQVTLSCSPISGHRSVSWYQQTPGQGLQFLFEYFSETQRNKGNFPGRFSGRQFSNSRSEMNVSTLELGDSALYLCASSLEGLANQPQHFGDGTRLSIL.

V is TRBV3-1 (or the pseudogene TRBV3-2) and J is TRBJ1-4; tentative D call: TRBD1 (5 bases). Germline V lookup: CDR1 LGHDT, CDR2 YNNKEL (reference sequence). The germline V and J ends were trimmed by 7 bases and 7 bases, with 22 bases remaining between them. This CDR3 region has 16 residues. This CDR3 is CASTPNYGGVVEKLFF. CDR3 nucleotide sequence: TGTGCCAGCACCCCTAACTATGGGGGGGTCGTTGAAAAACTGTTTTTT.

The rearrangement joins TRBV4-1 to TRBJ2-5; D gene uncertain. CDR1 MGHRA and CDR2 YSYEKL come from the germline V gene. The CDR3 extends over 13 amino acids. The V end lost 1 base, the J end lost 3 bases, and 6 bases lay between the germline ends. CDR3 loop: CASSQGVEETQYF. CDR3 sequence (DNA): TGCGCCAGCAGCCAAGGCGTCGAAGAGACCCAGTACTTC.

The chain joins TRBV27 to TRBJ1-1, with no clear D. Trimming stripped 1 base from V and 5 bases from J, with 11 bases between. Per the germline V gene, CDR1 is MNHEY and CDR2 is SMNVEV (reference sequence). The CDR3 length is 14 residues. CDR3 nucleotides: TGTGCCAGCAGTTTATGGAGGGCCGGAACTGAAGCTTTCTTT. Translation gives CASSLWRAGTEAFF.

This clone was detected once. V gene TRBV11-2 combines with J gene TRBJ1-2; 10 bases are shared with TRBD1. The CDR3 length is 13 residues. The germline gives CDR1 SGHAT, CDR2 FQNNGV. The junction had 1 base not matched to a gene; V was cut back by 5 bases and J by 4 bases. CDR3 protein: CASSDRGPYGYTF. DNA of the CDR3: TGTGCCAGCAGCGACAGGGGGCCCTATGGCTACACCTTC. The whole variable domain, remainder taken from reference TRBV11-2 and TRBJ1-2, is EAGVAQSPRYKIIEKRQSVAFWCNPISGHATLYWYQQILGQGPKLLIQFQNNGVVDDSQLPKDRFSAERLKGVDSTLKIQPAKLEDSAVYLCASSDRGPYGYTFGSGTRLTVV.

The chain carries TRBV7-9 and TRBJ1-6; TRBD1 aligns across 11 bases. After removal of 3 bases from V and 10 bases from J, the junction contained 8 bases not matched to a gene. The germline CDR1 and CDR2 sequences are SEHNR and FQNEAQ (reference sequence). This CDR3 comprises 16 residues. The CDR3 region has the DNA TGTGCCAGCAGCTTGCCTCAAGGGACAGGGGGGTCACCCCTCCACTTT. It translates to CASSLPQGTGGSPLHF.

This chain joins TRBV29-1 and TRBJ2-5, with D possibly being TRBD1 (5 bases). Per germline, CDR1 SQVTM and CDR2 ANQGSEA. The length of the CDR3 is 12 residues. V was trimmed by 2 bases and J by 2 bases, leaving 6 bases between them. The CDR3 DNA reads TGCAGCGTTGAACCAGGGCAAGAGACCCAGTACTTC. Translated, it gives CSVEPGQETQYF.

V and J are TRBV4-3 and TRBJ1-2; possibly TRBD1 for D (6 bases). V gave up 0 bases and J gave up 8 bases, with 16 bases separating them. CDR1 is LGHNA, CDR2 YSLEER, per germline. The CDR3 totals 15 residues. This CDR3 reads CASSQEPTGNYGYTF. Here the CDR3 DNA reads TGCGCCAGCAGCCAAGAGCCGACAGGTAATTACGGCTACACCTTC.

Of note for this clone: At one end, the junction sequence differs from germline, possibly due to a read error. This sequence joins TRBV7-2 and TRBJ2-7; 10 positions agree with TRBD2. Per germline, CDR1 SGHTA and CDR2 FQGNSA. The length of the CDR3 is 16 residues. The CDR3 region is CASSFNPFGLAAASVF. As DNA, the CDR3 is TGTGCCAGCAGCTTCAACCCATTCGGACTAGCGGCAGCCTCTGTCTTC.

This chain connects TRBV5-1 to TRBJ1-2; 8 bases line up with TRBD1. V lost 4 bases and J lost 4; bases outside the gene matches: 9. Germline CDR1 SGHRS, CDR2 YFSETQ. CDR3 length: 15 residues. CDR3 protein: CASSGGGQGSYGYTF. The CDR3 DNA is TGCGCCAGCAGCGGCGGAGGACAGGGCTCCTATGGCTACACCTTC.

As DNA, the CDR3 is TGTGCCAGCAGTCGAGACACAGGGAGCTATGGCTACACCTTC. Protein sequence: CASSRDTGSYGYTF. The V call is TRBV7-2, the J call TRBJ1-2, with D maybe TRBD1 (6 bases). CDR1 and CDR2 from the germline V gene are SGHTA and FQGNSA. The CDR3 covers 14 residues. The V end lost 6 bases, the J end lost 4 bases, and 15 bases lay between the germline ends.

This chain uses TRBV13 with TRBJ2-5; 10 bases align to TRBD2. This CDR3 has 15 residues. V lost 5 bases, J lost 1 base, and 4 bases stayed unmatched. Germline loops: CDR1 PRHDT, CDR2 FYEKMQ (reference sequence). The CDR3 sequence: CASSGSGGGQETQYF. The CDR3 bases are TGTGCCAGCAGCGGCAGCGGGGGGGGCCAAGAGACCCAGTACTTC.